This T cell receptor beta chain was captured in a study of CD8 T cells in Susac syndrome. RNA totalling roughly 0.45 to 1 ug underwent reverse transcription with random hexamers. Each CDR3 protein is one row after TCRdb ran MiXCR on the immunoSEQ multiplex PCR reads. The sample consists of 250,000 to 300,000 distinct CDR3 sequences, 75% to 85% of them appearing once. CDR3 length: 16 residues. Germline lookup yields CDR1 LNHNV and CDR2 YYDKDF (reference sequence). The V and J ends lost 1 base and 2 bases, in that order; junction bases with no gene match: 5. Those who served as multiple sclerosis controls were treatment-naive patients with stable or active relapsing-remitting disease.

V gene TRBV15 combines with J gene TRBJ2-3, with 8 bases fitting TRBD2. The clonotype was recovered from a human donor with multiple sclerosis. Sequenced: CD8+ T cells from PBMCs. The DNA of the CDR3 is TGTGCCACCAGCAGAGGGGCCGGGGGGGTCACAGATACGCAGTATTTT. Translating gives CATSRGAGGVTDTQYF. Full variable domain (remainder filled in from reference TRBV15 and TRBJ2-3): DAMVIQNPRYQVTQFGKPVTLSCSQTLNHNVMYWYQQKSSQAPKLLFHYYDKDFNNEADTPDNFQSRRPNTSFCFLDIRSPGLGDTAMYLCATSRGAGGVTDTQYFGPGTRLTVL.